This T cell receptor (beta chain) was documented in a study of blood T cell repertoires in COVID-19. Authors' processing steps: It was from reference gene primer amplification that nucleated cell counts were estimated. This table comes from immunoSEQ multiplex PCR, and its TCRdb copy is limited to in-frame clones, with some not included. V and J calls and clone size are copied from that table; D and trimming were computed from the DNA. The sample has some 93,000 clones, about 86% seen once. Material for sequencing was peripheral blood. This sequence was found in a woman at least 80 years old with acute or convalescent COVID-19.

The CDR3: CTSSQDPGRGLGGSGNTIYF. The CDR3 nucleotides are TGCACCAGCAGCCAAGATCCCGGCAGGGGGCTGGGGGGCTCTGGAAACACCATATATTTT. This chain uses TRBV1 with TRBJ1-3; the table's D call TRBD1 went unverified against the DNA. TRBV1 is flagged as a pseudogene. The CDR3 runs 20 residues.